Listed here are 11 T cell receptor beta chains from one sample, sequenced in a study of breast tumors, draining lymph nodes, adjacent tissues. Each CDR3 protein is one row after TCRdb ran MiXCR on the multiplex PCR reads. Seen here are about 60,000 distinct CDR3 sequences, 57% observed once, and the top ten hold roughly 18%. The sequenced sample consisted of breast tumor tissue. These receptors originate from a female donor with breast cancer. Some clones in this sample may be carry-over from other donors' samples.

Ten or more counts support this clonotype. The V and J genes are TRBV19 and TRBJ2-5, with 10 bases identical to TRBD1. This CDR3 is built from 15 residues. The V segment lost 5 bases and the J segment 2 bases; nucleotides outside the gene matches: 5. Germline lookup yields CDR1 LNHDA and CDR2 SQIVND (reference sequence). The CDR3 sequence: CASSAGTGDQETQYF. The DNA for the CDR3 is TGTGCCAGTAGTGCCGGGACAGGGGATCAAGAGACCCAGTACTTC.

This clonotype was seen many times. The chain couples TRBV7-9 to TRBJ1-6; D unclear. Germline V gene sequence: CDR1 SEHNR, CDR2 FQNEAQ (reference sequence). Trimming stripped 5 bases from V and 3 bases from J, with 8 bases between. The CDR3 sequence is 14 residues long. As DNA, the CDR3 is TGTGCCAGCAGCAAACAAAGCTATAATTCACCCCTCCACTTT. Protein sequence: CASSKQSYNSPLHF.

Note on this clonotype: A much larger clone differs by one base, so this may be a read error. This rearrangement joins TRBV18 to TRBJ2-7; possibly TRBD1 for D (5 bases). The CDR3 totals 17 residues. From germline, CDR1 is KGHSH and CDR2 LQKENI. CDR3: CASPPPSSGAHSYEQYF. The CDR3 DNA reads as TGTGCCAGCCCACCACCGTCATCTGGGGCCCACTCCTACGAGCAGTACTTC.

The rearrangement uses TRBV5-5 and TRBJ2-5, with 9 positions matching TRBD1. This CDR3 is built from 13 residues. Germline CDR1 reads SGHKS; CDR2 reads YYEKEE (reference sequence). Trimming took 3 bases from V and 6 from J; bases not matched to a gene: 3. CDR3 nucleotides: TGTGCCAGCAGCTACAGGGGGCTCAAGACCCAGTACTTC. As protein: CASSYRGLKTQYF.

The table lists this clonotype with many counts. This rearrangement joins TRBV12-3 or TRBV12-4 to TRBJ2-3; no reliable D call. Trimming took off 3 bases at V and 1 base at J, with 14 bases between the two ends. The CDR3 is 16 residues long. In nucleotides, the CDR3 is TGTGCCAGCAGTTTTATCATCGGCCGGGGCACAGATACGCAGTATTTT. Its protein product is CASSFIIGRGTDTQYF.

This clonotype ranks as medium-sized. The chain joins TRBV20-1 to TRBJ1-2; perhaps TRBD1 as D (5 bases). V lost 2 bases and J lost 1, with 8 bases in between. CDR1 and CDR2 (germline): DFQATT, SNEGSKA (reference sequence). This CDR3 is built from 13 residues. CDR3 nucleotide sequence: TGCAGTGCTAGACTAGGGGATAACTATGGCTACACCTTC. Residues: CSARLGDNYGYTF.

The chain carries TRBV19 and TRBJ2-3, with 7 positions matching TRBD1. Per the germline V gene, CDR1 is LNHDA and CDR2 is SQIVND (reference sequence). Trimming at V came to 5 bases and at J to 3 bases, leaving 11 bases not matched to a gene. The CDR3 loop spans 16 amino acids. DNA for the CDR3: TGTGCCAGTAGTTCCGACAGGGCCGGGGTGACAGATACGCAGTATTTT. This sequence encodes CASSSDRAGVTDTQYF.

This clonotype was seen at least ten times. The chain combines TRBV19 with TRBJ2-5, with a tentative D call TRBD2 (6 bases). Trimming stripped 5 bases from V and 1 base from J, with 26 bases between. Germline V gene sequence: CDR1 LNHDA, CDR2 SQIVND (reference sequence). CDR3 size: 19 residues. For the CDR3, the DNA is TGTGCCAGTAGTCCGCCCTACGGCGGGGCGAGCGGAGTCCAAGAGACCCAGTACTTC. Translating gives CASSPPYGGASGVQETQYF. Full variable domain (rest looked up from reference TRBV19 and TRBJ2-5): DGGITQSPKYLFRKEGQNVTLSCEQNLNHDAMYWYRQDPGQGLRLIYYSQIVNDFQKGDIAEGYSVSREKKESFPLTVTSAQKNPTAFYLCASSPPYGGASGVQETQYFGPGTRLLVL.

This clonotype has more than one count but fewer than ten. V is TRBV20-1 and J is TRBJ1-5; D uncertain. There are 9 residues in the CDR3. CDR1 is DFQATT and CDR2 is SNEGSKA in the germline V gene (reference sequence). V lost 4 bases, J lost 5 bases, and 0 bases lay in between. CDR3 sequence (DNA): TGCAGTGCTAATCAGCCCCAGCATTTT. It specifies CSANQPQHF.

V usage is TRBV7-3 and J usage is TRBJ2-7, with a weak D call TRBD1 (6 bases). CDR3 length: 14 residues. CDR1 and CDR2 from the germline V gene are SGHTA and FQGTGA. V lost 6 bases to trimming and J lost 0 bases, with 12 bases between them. CDR3 loop: CASSYDRSSYEQYF. Written as DNA, the CDR3 is TGTGCCAGCAGTTACGACAGGAGCTCCTACGAGCAGTACTTC.

In the case of this clonotype: This sequence may be a read error, since a much larger clone differs from it by one base. The genes are TRBV6-2 or TRBV6-3 and TRBJ2-5; D possibly uses TRBD1 or TRBD2 (5 bases each). The germline V and J ends were trimmed by 5 bases and 0 bases, with 13 bases remaining between them. The CDR3 totals 15 residues. Germline CDR1 and CDR2: MNHEY and SVGEGT. The CDR3 nucleotides read TGTGCCAGCAGTGGGGGTCTCCATTACCAAGAGACCCAGTACTTC. As protein: CASSGGLHYQETQYF.